The following is a TCR beta chain sequence with its context. The data are from a study of blood T cell repertoires in COVID-19. Study in general: The United States, Italy and Spain provided the acute and convalescent COVID-19 samples. Nucleic acid was either cDNA or gDNA, and it came from T cells, B-cell-depleted T cells, or PBMCs.

In the authors' workflow: Scientists estimated how many nucleated cells there were by amplifying reference gene primers. The protocol was immunoSEQ multiplex PCR, while the TCRdb copy is restricted to in-frame clones and leaves out a portion. The V and J calls and the clone size are those of that table, but D and trimming were determined from the DNA. The top ten clones hold 3.5% to 4% of a sample with about 380,000 clones, about 85% of them seen once. Germline V lookup: CDR1 LNHNV, CDR2 YYDKDF (reference sequence). J gave up 4 bases and V 0 bases, and 10 bases lay outside the gene matches. The CDR3 extends over 17 amino acids.

The sequencing input was peripheral blood. This sequence was found in a woman under 30 with acute or convalescent COVID-19. The rearrangement joins TRBV15 to TRBJ2-7, with 9 bases identical to TRBD1. As DNA, the CDR3 is TGTGCCACCAGCAGAGATCTAGGGGACAGGGACGGTTACGAGCAGTACTTC. Its protein is CATSRDLGDRDGYEQYF.